This TCR beta chain originates from a study of shared clonotypes between healthy human individuals. Using immunoSEQ multiplex PCR, the repertoire was profiled, and TCRdb retains in-frame clones only, with some absent. The sample records about 2.1 million clones, roughly 93% being singletons. Selected positively for CCR7 and CD45RO-negative, naive CD8 cells excluded terminally differentiated effector memory CD45RA+ cells. This CDR3 spans 16 amino acids. Per germline, CDR1 MNHEY and CDR2 SMNVEV (reference sequence). J gave up 8 bases and V 5 bases, and 15 bases lay outside the gene matches. What was sequenced was naive CD8+ T cells from PBMCs. The gene calls are TRBV27 and TRBJ2-1, with 7 bases matching TRBD2. The TCR comes from a man in his late teens or twenties in good health. Some clones in this sample may be carry-over from other donors' samples. CDR3 nucleotides: TGTGCCAGCAGTCTCTACCGGGGGGAGTTCGACTATGAGCAGTTCTTC. It encodes CASSLYRGEFDYEQFF.